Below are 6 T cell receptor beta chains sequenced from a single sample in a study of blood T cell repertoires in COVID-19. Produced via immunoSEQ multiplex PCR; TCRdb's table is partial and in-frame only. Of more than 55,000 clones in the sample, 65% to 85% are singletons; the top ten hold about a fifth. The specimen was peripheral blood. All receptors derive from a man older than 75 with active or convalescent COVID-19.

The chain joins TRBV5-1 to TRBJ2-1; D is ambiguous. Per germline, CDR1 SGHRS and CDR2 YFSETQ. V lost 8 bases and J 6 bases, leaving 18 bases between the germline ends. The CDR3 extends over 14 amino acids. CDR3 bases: TGCGCCAGTAGCCTTAATGCGGAGACCAATGAGCAGTTCTTC. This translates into CASSLNAETNEQFF.

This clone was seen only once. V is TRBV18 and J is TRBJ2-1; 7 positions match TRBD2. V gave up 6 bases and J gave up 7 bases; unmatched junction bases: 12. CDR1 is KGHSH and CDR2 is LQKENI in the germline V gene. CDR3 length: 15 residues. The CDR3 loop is CASSLGLAEVNEQFF. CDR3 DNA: TGTGCCAGCTCCTTGGGGCTAGCGGAAGTAAATGAGCAGTTCTTC. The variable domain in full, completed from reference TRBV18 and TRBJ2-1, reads NAGVMQNPRHLVRRRGQEARLRCSPMKGHSHVYWYRQLPEEGLKFMVYLQKENIIDESGMPKERFSAEFPKEGPSILRIQQVVRGDSAAYFCASSLGLAEVNEQFFGPGTRLTVL.

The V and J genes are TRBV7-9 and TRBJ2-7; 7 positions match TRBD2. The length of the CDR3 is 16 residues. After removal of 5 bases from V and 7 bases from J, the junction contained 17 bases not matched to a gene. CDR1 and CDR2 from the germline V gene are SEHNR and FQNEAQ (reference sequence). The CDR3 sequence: CASSDHAGVPSWEQYF. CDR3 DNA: TGTGCCAGCAGCGATCATGCGGGAGTCCCCTCGTGGGAGCAGTACTTC.

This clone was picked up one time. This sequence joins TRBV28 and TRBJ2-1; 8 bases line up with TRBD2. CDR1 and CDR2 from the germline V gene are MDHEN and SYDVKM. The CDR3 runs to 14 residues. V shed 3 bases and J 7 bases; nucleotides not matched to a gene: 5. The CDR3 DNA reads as TGTGCCAGCAGTTTCGGCGGGAGGTTAAATGAGCAGTTCTTC. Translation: CASSFGGRLNEQFF.

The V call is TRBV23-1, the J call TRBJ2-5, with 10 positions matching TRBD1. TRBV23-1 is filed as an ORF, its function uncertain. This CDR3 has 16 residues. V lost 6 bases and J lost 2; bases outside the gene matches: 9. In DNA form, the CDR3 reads TGCGCCAGCAGATGGGAGGGACAGGGGTGGCAAGAGACCCAGTACTTC. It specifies CASRWEGQGWQETQYF.

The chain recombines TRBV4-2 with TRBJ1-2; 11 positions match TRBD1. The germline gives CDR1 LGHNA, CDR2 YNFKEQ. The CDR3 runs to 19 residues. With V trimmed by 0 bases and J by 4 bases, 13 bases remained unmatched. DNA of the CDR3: TGTGCCAGCAGCCAAGATCTAGGACAGGGGGCCGGCGGTGGCTATGGCTACACCTTC. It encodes CASSQDLGQGAGGGYGYTF.